This entry concerns a single TCR beta chain. The V and J ends lost 5 bases and 0 bases, in that order; junction bases with no gene match: 2. There are 14 residues in the CDR3. CDR1 and CDR2 (germline): MNHEY, SVGAGI. These data are taken from a study of blood T cell repertoires in COVID-19. Across the whole study: Recovery meant two consecutive negative NP/OP PCR tests, professional clearance, or resolved symptoms. T cells, B-cell-depleted T cells, or PBMCs supplied cDNA or gDNA.

Participants came from about two dozen US areas, aged about 18 to 89 years. As processed by the authors: Estimation of nucleated cell counts relied on the amplification of reference gene primers. TCRdb's table, derived via immunoSEQ multiplex PCR, lists solely in-frame clones and lacks some. V and J calls and clone size come straight from that table; D and trimming were deduced from the DNA. Of 330,000 or so clones listed, about 90% are singletons. V usage is TRBV6-5 and J usage is TRBJ1-2, with TRBD1 matching 8 bases. The sequenced sample was PBMCs or T cells enriched from blood (not recorded which). The clonotype was recovered from a man aged 40-55 years in a cohort exposed to, infected with or recovered from COVID-19 (not recorded which). The CDR3 spells CASSRTGTNYGYTF. CDR3 bases: TGTGCCAGCAGTCGGACAGGGACTAACTATGGCTACACCTTC.